What follows are 17 T cell receptor beta chains derived from one specimen sequenced in a study of T cells after yellow fever vaccination (dated by TCRdb to between 2018 and 2020). Library prep was done by 5' RACE. TCRdb shows the sequencer as Illumina HiSeq 2500. TCRdb ran its own pipeline on the public reads, namely fastp trimming at Q25 and MiXCR clone calling, and kept in-frame beta chains. Rows are combined by CDR3 protein, so each entry shows the most common genes and DNA. In all, the sample holds under 200,000 distinct CDR3 sequences, and more than 5.5% of those were seen once. The ten largest clones take up 2.5% to 3% of the sample. The meaning of the sample's treatment or condition label: live attenuated yellow fever vaccine strain. Sequencing used CD4+ T cells sorted from PBMCs, obtained 5 days after the first yellow fever vaccination. These receptors were collected from a man younger than 35 who received the YFV17D yellow fever vaccine.

This clonotype was picked up many times. The gene calls are TRBV7-2 and TRBJ2-5, with D possibly being TRBD1 (6 bases). CDR1 is SGHTA, CDR2 FQGNSA, per germline. V lost 5 bases, J lost 5 bases, and 12 bases lay in between. The CDR3 has 13 amino acids. CDR3 in amino acids: CASSPRGWETQYF. Here the CDR3 DNA reads TGTGCCAGCAGCCCCAGGGGATGGGAGACCCAGTACTTC.

This rearrangement joins TRBV7-2 to TRBJ1-6; no clear D gene. Trimming took off 3 bases at V and 8 bases at J, with 5 bases between the two ends. Germline V gives CDR1 SGHTA, CDR2 FQGNSA. The CDR3 has 12 residues. CDR3 loop: CASSFLHSPLHF. CDR3 DNA: TGTGCCAGCAGCTTTCTCCATTCACCCCTCCACTTT.

This clonotype was seen only a few times. This sequence joins TRBV11-2 and TRBJ1-3, with D hard to call. V was clipped by 4 bases and J by 0 bases, with 16 bases between them. The CDR3 sequence is 17 residues long. Germline V gene sequence: CDR1 SGHAT, CDR2 FQNNGV. Here the CDR3 reads CASSSLRRGSSGNTIYF. CDR3 DNA: TGTGCCAGCAGCTCACTAAGGCGGGGATCCTCTGGAAACACCATATATTTT. The full variable domain, with the rest looked up from reference TRBV11-2 and TRBJ1-3, is EAGVAQSPRYKIIEKRQSVAFWCNPISGHATLYWYQQILGQGPKLLIQFQNNGVVDDSQLPKDRFSAERLKGVDSTLKIQPAKLEDSAVYLCASSSLRRGSSGNTIYFGEGSWLTVV.

This clonotype was counted at least ten times. In nucleotides, the CDR3 is TGTGCCATCAGCACAGGGGCAGATACGCAGTATTTT. Residues: CAISTGADTQYF. V usage is TRBV10-3 and J usage is TRBJ2-3, with 7 bases aligning to TRBD1. CDR1 is ENHRY and CDR2 is SYGVKD in the germline V gene. The CDR3 is made up of 12 amino acids. With 6 bases clipped from V and 4 bases from J, the junction kept 1 base outside the gene matches.

The gene calls are TRBV5-4 and TRBJ1-6; 10 positions agree with TRBD1. V was pared by 4 bases and J by 7 bases, with 11 bases of the junction left unmatched. Per germline, CDR1 SGHNT and CDR2 YYREEE (reference sequence). This CDR3 is 17 amino acids long. The CDR3 region is CASSPGQAGQGNSPLHF. In DNA, the CDR3 is TGTGCCAGCAGCCCCGGCCAGGCGGGACAGGGGAATTCACCCCTCCACTTT.

This clonotype was picked up a small number of times. J is TRBJ2-7 and V is TRBV7-2, with D possibly matching TRBD2 (5 bases). Per the germline V gene, CDR1 is SGHTA and CDR2 is FQGNSA. This CDR3 comprises 14 residues. Trimming shortened V by 5 bases and J by 4 bases, and 15 bases separated the two germline ends. In DNA form, the CDR3 reads TGTGCCAGCAGCCTCCTGAGCGGTCCGTACGAGCAGTACTTC. Translating it yields CASSLLSGPYEQYF.

On this clonotype: A much bigger clone sits one base away, suggesting this may be a read error. The chain couples TRBV4-2 to TRBJ1-1; perhaps TRBD1 as D (6 bases). V lost 2 bases, J lost 4 bases, and 14 bases lay in between. Germline loops: CDR1 LGHNA, CDR2 YNFKEQ. The CDR3 is 15 amino acids. The CDR3 spells CASSQSQGQCTEAFF. The CDR3 bases are TGTGCCAGCAGCCAATCCCAGGGGCAGTGCACTGAAGCTTTCTTT.

Of note for this clonotype: With a much larger clone just one base away, this may be a read error. Without the conserved terminal phenylalanine or tryptophan, this CDR3 likely stems from a read error. V usage is TRBV5-5 and J usage is TRBJ2-5; no definite D call. CDR3 size: 12 residues. Germline-derived CDR1 and CDR2 are SGHKS and YYEKEE (reference sequence). Between the trimmed V and J ends, which lost 0 bases and 3 bases, there was a span of 3 bases. The CDR3 region is CASSLVEETQYL. Written as DNA, the CDR3 is TGTGCCAGCAGCTTGGTGGAAGAGACCCAGTACTTA.

J is TRBJ2-1 and V is TRBV18; no firm D call. This CDR3 comprises 12 residues. The germline V gene encodes CDR1 KGHSH and CDR2 LQKENI. Trimming took 2 bases from V and 12 from J, leaving 11 bases between them. In DNA form, the CDR3 reads TGTGCCAGCTCACCAAGCGACCGCTGGCAGTTCTTC. Amino acids: CASSPSDRWQFF. Full variable domain (rest looked up from reference TRBV18 and TRBJ2-1): NAGVMQNPRHLVRRRGQEARLRCSPMKGHSHVYWYRQLPEEGLKFMVYLQKENIIDESGMPKERFSAEFPKEGPSILRIQQVVRGDSAAYFCASSPSDRWQFFGPGTRLTVL.

This clonotype was found a few times. The rearrangement links TRBV19 to TRBJ2-3; D ambiguous. This CDR3 is built from 14 residues. Germline V gene lookup returns CDR1 LNHDA and CDR2 SQIVND (reference sequence). V lost 11 bases and J lost 2, with 17 bases in between. CDR3 loop: CASTRAGYTDTQYF. The CDR3 region has the DNA TGTGCCTCTACCCGGGCTGGATACACAGATACGCAGTATTTT.

This clonotype was seen a few times. The CDR3 DNA is TGTGCCAGCAGCTTAACCCTCCCGCCCACAGGGTACAGCAATGAGCAGTTCTTC. Residues: CASSLTLPPTGYSNEQFF. The chain uses TRBV11-2 and TRBJ2-1; maybe TRBD1 (6 bases). Germline values: CDR1 SGHAT, CDR2 FQNNGV. V gave up 2 bases and J gave up 6 bases, with 23 bases separating them. CDR3 size: 18 residues.

This clonotype was seen repeatedly, ten times or more. At one of its ends the junction is not consistent with the germline gene, which may arise from a read error. The chain uses TRBV5-1 and TRBJ2-3, with D unresolved. The CDR3 length is 13 residues. Germline CDR1 and CDR2: SGHRS and YFSETQ. The CDR3 sequence: CASSLRVTDTQYF. In DNA form, the CDR3 reads TGTGCCAGCAGCCTCCGGGTCACAGATACGCAGTATTTT.

This clonotype was counted many times. The genes are TRBV7-2 and TRBJ2-7; D call uncertain. V lost 5 bases, J lost 4 bases, and 12 bases lay in between. CDR3 length: 13 residues. Germline V gene lookup returns CDR1 SGHTA and CDR2 FQGNSA. Here the CDR3 DNA reads TGTGCCAGCAGCCTGGGTGTTCGTTACGAGCAGTACGTC. This gives the protein CASSLGVRYEQYV.

This clonotype appeared many times. This chain uses TRBV4-3 with TRBJ2-5; perhaps TRBD1 as D (5 bases). V was trimmed by 2 bases and J by 5 bases, leaving 9 bases between them. Germline V gene sequence: CDR1 LGHNA, CDR2 YSLEER. The CDR3 is 13 amino acids. The DNA of the CDR3 is TGCGCCAGCAGCCAACAGGGTTGGGAGACCCAGTACTTC. This encodes CASSQQGWETQYF.

This clonotype was counted many times. The chain combines TRBV3-1 with TRBJ2-3, with a tentative D call TRBD2 (6 bases). V was pared by 7 bases and J by 6 bases, with 14 bases between. Germline-derived CDR1 and CDR2 are LGHDT and YNNKEL (reference sequence). The CDR3 covers 13 residues. The CDR3 here is CASIRSGGDTQYF. The CDR3, as DNA: TGTGCCAGCATTCGAAGCGGAGGGGATACGCAGTATTTT.

V usage is TRBV5-1 and J usage is TRBJ2-2; D is perhaps TRBD2 (6 bases). V was pared by 4 bases and J by 3 bases, with 13 bases between. Per the germline V gene, CDR1 is SGHRS and CDR2 is YFSETQ. This CDR3 is 15 amino acids long. This CDR3 reads CASSKAEGHTGELFF. The CDR3 coding sequence is TGCGCCAGCAGCAAGGCGGAGGGACACACCGGGGAGCTGTTTTTT.

This clonotype appeared a few times. This chain joins TRBV3-1 and TRBJ2-5; D is uncertain. Germline loops: CDR1 LGHDT, CDR2 YNNKEL (reference sequence). The CDR3 has 13 amino acids. Trimming took off 1 base at V and 3 bases at J, with 6 bases between the two ends. The CDR3 DNA follows: TGTGCCAGCAGCCAAGTCGCGGAAGAGACCCAGTACTTC. It translates to CASSQVAEETQYF.